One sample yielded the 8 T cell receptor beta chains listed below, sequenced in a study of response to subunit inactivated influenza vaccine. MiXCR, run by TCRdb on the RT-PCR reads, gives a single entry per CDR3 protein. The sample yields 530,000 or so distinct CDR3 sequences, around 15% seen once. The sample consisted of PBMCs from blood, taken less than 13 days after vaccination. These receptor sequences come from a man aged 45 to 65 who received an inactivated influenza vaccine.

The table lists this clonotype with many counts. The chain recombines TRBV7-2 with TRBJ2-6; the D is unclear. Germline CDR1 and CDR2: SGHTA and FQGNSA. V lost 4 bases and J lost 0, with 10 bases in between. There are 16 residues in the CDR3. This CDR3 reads CASSSHIASGANVLTF. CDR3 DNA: TGTGCCAGCAGCTCCCATATAGCCTCTGGGGCCAACGTCCTGACTTTC.

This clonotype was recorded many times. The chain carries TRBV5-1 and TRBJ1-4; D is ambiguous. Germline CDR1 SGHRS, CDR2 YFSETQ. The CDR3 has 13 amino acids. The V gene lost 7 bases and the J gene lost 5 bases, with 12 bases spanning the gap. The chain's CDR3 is CASRIDPNEKLFF. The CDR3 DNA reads TGCGCCAGCCGAATAGACCCCAATGAAAAACTGTTTTTT.

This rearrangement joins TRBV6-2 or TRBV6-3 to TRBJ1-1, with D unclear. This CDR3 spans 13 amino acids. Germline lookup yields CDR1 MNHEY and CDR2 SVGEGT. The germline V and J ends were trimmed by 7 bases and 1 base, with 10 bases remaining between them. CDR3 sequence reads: CASKWRGNTEAFF. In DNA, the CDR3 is TGTGCCAGCAAGTGGCGGGGGAACACTGAAGCTTTCTTT.

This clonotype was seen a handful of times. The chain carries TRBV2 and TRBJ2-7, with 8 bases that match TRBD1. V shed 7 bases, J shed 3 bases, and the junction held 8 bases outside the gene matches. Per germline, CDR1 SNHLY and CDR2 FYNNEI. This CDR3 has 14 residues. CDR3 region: CASTGQGRIYEQYF. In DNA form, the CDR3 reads TGTGCCAGCACAGGACAGGGTAGAATCTACGAGCAGTACTTC.

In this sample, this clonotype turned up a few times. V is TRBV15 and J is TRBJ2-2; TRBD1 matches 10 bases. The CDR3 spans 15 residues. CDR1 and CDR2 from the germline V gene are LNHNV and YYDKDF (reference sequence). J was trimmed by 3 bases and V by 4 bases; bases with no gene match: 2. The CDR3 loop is CATSTGQGDTGELFF. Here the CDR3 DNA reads TGTGCCACCAGCACCGGACAGGGGGACACCGGGGAGCTGTTTTTT.

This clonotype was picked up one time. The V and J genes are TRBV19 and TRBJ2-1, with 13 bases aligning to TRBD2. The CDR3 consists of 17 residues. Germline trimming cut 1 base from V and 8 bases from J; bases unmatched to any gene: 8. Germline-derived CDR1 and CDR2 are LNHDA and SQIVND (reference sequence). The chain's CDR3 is CASSIGRLAGGSDEQFF. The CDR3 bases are TGTGCCAGTAGTATAGGCAGACTAGCGGGAGGATCGGATGAGCAGTTCTTC. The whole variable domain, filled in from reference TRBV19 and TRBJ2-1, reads DGGITQSPKYLFRKEGQNVTLSCEQNLNHDAMYWYRQDPGQGLRLIYYSQIVNDFQKGDIAEGYSVSREKKESFPLTVTSAQKNPTAFYLCASSIGRLAGGSDEQFFGPGTRLTVL.

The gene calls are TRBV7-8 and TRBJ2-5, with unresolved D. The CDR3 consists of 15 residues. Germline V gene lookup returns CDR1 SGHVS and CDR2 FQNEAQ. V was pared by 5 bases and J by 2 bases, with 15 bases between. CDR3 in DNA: TGTGCCAGCAGCCCAAGGATTGAAAGTCAAGAGACCCAGTACTTC. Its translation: CASSPRIESQETQYF.

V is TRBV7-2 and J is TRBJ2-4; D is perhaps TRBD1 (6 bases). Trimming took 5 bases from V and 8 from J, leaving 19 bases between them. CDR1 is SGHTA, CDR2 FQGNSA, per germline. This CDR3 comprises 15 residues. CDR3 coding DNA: TGTGCCAGCAGCCCCCAATCCCAGGGGAAACACATTCAGTACTTC. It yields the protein CASSPQSQGKHIQYF.